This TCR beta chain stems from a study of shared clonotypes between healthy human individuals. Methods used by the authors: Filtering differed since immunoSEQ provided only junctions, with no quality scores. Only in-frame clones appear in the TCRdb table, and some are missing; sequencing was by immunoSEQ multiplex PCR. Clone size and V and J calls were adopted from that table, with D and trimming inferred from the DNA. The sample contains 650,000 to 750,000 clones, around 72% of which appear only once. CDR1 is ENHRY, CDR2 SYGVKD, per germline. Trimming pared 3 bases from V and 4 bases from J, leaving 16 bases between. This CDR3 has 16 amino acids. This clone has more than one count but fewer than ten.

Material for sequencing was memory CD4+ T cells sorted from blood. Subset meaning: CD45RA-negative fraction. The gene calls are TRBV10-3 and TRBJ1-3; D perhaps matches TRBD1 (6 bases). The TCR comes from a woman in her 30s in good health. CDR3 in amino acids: CAISEGLTGGGNTIYF. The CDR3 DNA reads TGTGCCATCAGTGAAGGTCTGACAGGAGGAGGAAACACCATATATTTT.